The source of this T cell receptor beta chain is a study of beta chain features in type 1 diabetes. In the case of this clone: Its antigen is not identified.

The sequenced template was cDNA made from the entire isolated RNA. Reads from naive, central memory and regulatory T cell samples averaged about 3.3 million. Using immunoSEQ multiplex PCR, the repertoire was profiled, and TCRdb retains in-frame clones only, with some absent. The table shows about 660,000 clones, with about an eighth occurring only once. Study findings and constraints: Shortening that was moderate but significant affected the TCRB CDR3s of Type 1 diabetes patients in all four CD4+ subsets. TCRB rearrangement may or may not be influenced by HLA type; here this remained unresolved.

The source is a man aged 18 to 30 with type 1 diabetes. The material sequenced was naive CD4+ T cells from blood.

The CDR3: CASFPAAGGPGTGELFF. The DNA of the CDR3 is TGTGCCAGCTTTCCGGCCGCGGGGGGGCCGGGGACCGGGGAGCTGTTTTTT. The chain carries TRBV25-1 and TRBJ2-2; 9 bases agree with TRBD2. CDR3 length: 17 residues. The V gene end was trimmed by 8 bases and the J gene end by 5 bases; junction bases not matched to a gene: 15. Germline lookup yields CDR1 MGHDK and CDR2 SYGVNS.